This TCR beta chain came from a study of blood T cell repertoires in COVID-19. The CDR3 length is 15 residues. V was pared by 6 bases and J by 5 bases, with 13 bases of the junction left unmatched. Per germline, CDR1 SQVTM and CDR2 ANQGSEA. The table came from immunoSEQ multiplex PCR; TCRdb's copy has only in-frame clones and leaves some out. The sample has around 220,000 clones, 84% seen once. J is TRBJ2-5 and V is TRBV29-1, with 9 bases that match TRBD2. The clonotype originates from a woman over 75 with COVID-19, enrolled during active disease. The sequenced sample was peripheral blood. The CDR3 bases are TGCAGCGTCTCTTCCCGGGGGCTAGCGGGGGAGACCCAGTACTTC. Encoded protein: CSVSSRGLAGETQYF.